The 18 T cell receptor beta chains reported below all come from one sample, sequenced in a study of T cell changes during pregnancy in multiple sclerosis. The table came from immunoSEQ multiplex PCR; TCRdb's copy has only in-frame clones and leaves some out. The repertoire holds tens of thousands of clones, 85% to 95% seen once, with around 0.91% in the top ten. The sample consisted of CD4+ T cells from peripheral blood mononuclear cells, taken in the second trimester of pregnancy. These TCRs come from a female donor in good health, enrolled as a control in a pregnancy study.

This chain uses TRBV11-2 with TRBJ2-2; 8 bases fit TRBD1. Losses at the gene ends were 5 bases for V and 7 bases for J; bases not matched to a gene: 9. The CDR3 length is 15 residues. Germline V gene sequence: CDR1 SGHAT, CDR2 FQNNGV. CDR3 sequence: CASSPGAGGIGELFF. CDR3 in DNA: TGTGCCAGCAGCCCTGGGGCAGGGGGCATCGGGGAGCTGTTTTTT.

The genes are TRBV11-2 and TRBJ1-4; 9 bases align to TRBD1. CDR3 length: 14 residues. CDR1 is SGHAT and CDR2 is FQNNGV in the germline V gene. The V and J ends lost 5 bases and 8 bases, in that order; junction bases with no gene match: 6. CDR3 amino acids: CASSPWTGVEKLFF. In DNA, the CDR3 is TGTGCCAGCAGCCCCTGGACAGGGGTGGAAAAACTGTTTTTT.

The genes are TRBV7-9 and TRBJ1-2; D is possibly TRBD1 (5 bases). Trimming took off 5 bases at V and 3 bases at J, with 13 bases between the two ends. In germline, CDR1 is SEHNR, CDR2 FQNEAQ (reference sequence). The CDR3 spans 14 residues. Here the CDR3 reads CASSPMGGYYGYTF. The CDR3 nucleotides are TGTGCCAGCAGCCCTATGGGGGGTTACTATGGCTACACCTTC.

The chain combines TRBV29-1 with TRBJ2-3, with a weak D call TRBD2 (5 bases). The CDR3 runs to 12 residues. CDR1 and CDR2 (germline): SQVTM, ANQGSEA. The V gene lost 6 bases and the J gene lost 4 bases, with 11 bases spanning the gap. In DNA form, the CDR3 reads TGCAGCGTCGGGATGAAACCAGATACGCAGTATTTT. This gives the protein CSVGMKPDTQYF.

The V call is TRBV5-1, the J call TRBJ2-1, with TRBD2 matching over 11 bases. This CDR3 is built from 20 residues. Germline-derived CDR1 and CDR2 are SGHRS and YFSETQ. V lost 0 bases and J lost 4; bases outside the gene matches: 15. In DNA form, the CDR3 reads TGCGCCAGCAGCTTGGGGGTGACCGGGACTAGCGGTACCCGATACAATGAGCAGTTCTTC. The encoded protein is CASSLGVTGTSGTRYNEQFF.

J is TRBJ2-1 and V is TRBV5-4; 7 bases map to TRBD2. J was trimmed by 7 bases and V by 1 base; bases with no gene match: 8. CDR3 length: 15 residues. Per germline, CDR1 SGHNT and CDR2 YYREEE (reference sequence). CDR3 residues: CASSLRREQSNEQFF. The CDR3 coding sequence is TGTGCCAGCAGCTTGAGGCGGGAGCAATCGAATGAGCAGTTCTTC. The whole variable domain, remainder taken from reference TRBV5-4 and TRBJ2-1, is ETGVTQSPTHLIKTRGQQVTLRCSSQSGHNTVSWYQQALGQGPQFIFQYYREEENGRGNFPPRFSGLQFPNYSSELNVNALELDDSALYLCASSLRREQSNEQFFGPGTRLTVL.

This sequence joins TRBV19 and TRBJ1-1; weak D call: TRBD1 (6 bases). V gave up 5 bases and J gave up 2 bases, with 12 bases separating them. Per the germline V gene, CDR1 is LNHDA and CDR2 is SQIVND (reference sequence). This CDR3 is 14 amino acids long. The DNA for the CDR3 is TGTGCCAGTAGTGGTACAGGGATCAACACTGAAGCTTTCTTT. Its translation is CASSGTGINTEAFF. Based on the CDR3 plus reference TRBV19 and TRBJ1-1, the full variable domain is DGGITQSPKYLFRKEGQNVTLSCEQNLNHDAMYWYRQDPGQGLRLIYYSQIVNDFQKGDIAEGYSVSREKKESFPLTVTSAQKNPTAFYLCASSGTGINTEAFFGQGTRLTVV.

The rearrangement joins TRBV5-6 to TRBJ2-6; weak D call: TRBD2 (6 bases). The V gene lost 1 base and the J gene lost 1 base, with 12 bases spanning the gap. CDR1 is SGHDT, CDR2 YYEEEE, per germline. The CDR3 is 17 amino acids. CDR3 sequence reads: CASSLRAGLSGANVLTF. The CDR3 bases are TGTGCCAGCAGCTTGAGAGCGGGTCTTTCTGGGGCCAACGTCCTGACTTTC.

In this sample, this clone turned up once. The chain employs TRBV5-4 and TRBJ2-7; 13 bases align to TRBD2. This CDR3 comprises 15 residues. V dropped 3 bases and J dropped 5; count of bases not matched to a gene: 5. Germline V CDR1 and CDR2: SGHNT, YYREEE (reference sequence). The CDR3 spells CASSYRTSGRDEQYF. CDR3 DNA sequence: TGTGCCAGCAGCTACCGGACTAGCGGGAGAGACGAGCAGTACTTC.

The V and J genes are TRBV9 and TRBJ2-3, with a tentative D call TRBD2 (5 bases). Per the germline V gene, CDR1 is SGDLS and CDR2 is YYNGEE. This CDR3 is built from 13 residues. V was pared by 2 bases and J by 2 bases, with 6 bases between. CDR3 bases: TGTGCCAGCAGCGTTGACTACACAGATACGCAGTATTTT. Translated: CASSVDYTDTQYF.

The chain carries TRBV30 and TRBJ2-1; D is possibly TRBD2 (6 bases). The germline V gene has CDR1 GTSNPN and CDR2 SVGIG (reference sequence). Between the trimmed V and J ends, which lost 1 base and 7 bases, there was a span of 14 bases. The length of the CDR3 is 14 residues. The CDR3 here is CAWSEIAELNEQFF. The CDR3 bases are TGTGCCTGGAGTGAAATAGCGGAGCTGAATGAGCAGTTCTTC.

CDR3 sequence (DNA): TGTGCCAGCAGTCATCGACAGGGGAAAAAACTGTTTTTT. Translating gives CASSHRQGKKLFF. This sequence joins TRBV7-6 and TRBJ1-4, with TRBD1 identical over 8 bases. The germline gives CDR1 SGHVS, CDR2 FNYEAQ. The CDR3 runs 13 residues. J was trimmed by 9 bases and V by 6 bases; bases with no gene match: 6.

This chain connects TRBV9 to TRBJ2-1, with 7 bases that match TRBD1. After removal of 0 bases from V and 5 bases from J, the junction contained 14 bases not matched to a gene. From germline, CDR1 is SGDLS and CDR2 YYNGEE. The CDR3 totals 18 residues. The CDR3 sequence is CASSVDYRDSRRDNEQFF. The CDR3 DNA reads TGTGCCAGCAGCGTAGATTACCGGGACAGCCGAAGAGACAATGAGCAGTTCTTC.

The chain couples TRBV7-2 to TRBJ1-5; 9 bases are a match to TRBD1. Germline CDR1 is SGHTA and CDR2 is FQGNSA. V was pared by 5 bases and J by 7 bases, with 9 bases of the junction left unmatched. This CDR3 region has 15 residues. CDR3 region: CASSERTGVGQPQHF. The CDR3 DNA sequence: TGTGCCAGCAGCGAACGGACAGGGGTGGGCCAGCCCCAGCATTTT.

The rearrangement uses TRBV19 and TRBJ2-7; D possibly corresponds to TRBD1 (7 bases). Germline V CDR1 and CDR2: LNHDA, SQIVND (reference sequence). V lost 5 bases, J lost 4 bases, and 18 bases lay in between. This CDR3 contains 15 residues. This chain's CDR3 is CASSPKGGQLYEQYF. The CDR3 DNA is TGTGCCAGTAGTCCAAAGGGGGGACAGTTGTACGAGCAGTACTTC.

The rearrangement links TRBV2 to TRBJ1-5; TRBD1 agrees at 7 bases. CDR3 length: 15 residues. Trimming cost V 5 bases and J 2 bases; bases outside gene matches: 6. CDR1 is SNHLY, CDR2 FYNNEI, per germline. CDR3 region: CASSTDRQGNQPQHF. In DNA form, the CDR3 reads TGTGCCAGCAGTACGGACAGGCAGGGCAATCAGCCCCAGCATTTT.

The chain uses TRBV5-1 and TRBJ2-5; TRBD1 aligns across 7 bases. V lost 1 base and J lost 5; bases outside the gene matches: 8. This CDR3 comprises 15 residues. Germline V gene data show CDR1 as SGHRS and CDR2 as YFSETQ. The CDR3 DNA reads TGCGCCAGCAGCTTGTTAATAGGGGGCTCGGAGACCCAGTACTTC. It translates to CASSLLIGGSETQYF. Complete variable domain (other parts from reference TRBV5-1 and TRBJ2-5): KAGVTQTPRYLIKTRGQQVTLSCSPISGHRSVSWYQQTPGQGLQFLFEYFSETQRNKGNFPGRFSGRQFSNSRSEMNVSTLELGDSALYLCASSLLIGGSETQYFGPGTRLLVL.

The J gene is TRBJ2-2, the V gene TRBV4-1; TRBD2 matches at 11 bases. Losses at the gene ends were 5 bases for V and 4 bases for J; bases not matched to a gene: 9. This CDR3 has 17 residues. CDR1 and CDR2 (germline): MGHRA, YSYEKL. The CDR3 loop reads CASSTPAGTSGTGELFF. DNA of the CDR3: TGCGCCAGCAGCACCCCCGCCGGGACTAGCGGCACCGGGGAGCTGTTTTTT.